These 9 T cell receptor beta chains originate from one sample sequenced in a study of T cell repertoires in aging, cancer and after chemotherapy. Peripheral blood genomic DNA, not sorted cells or RNA, was the template. TRB rearrangements spanning V, D and J were amplified using mixed TRB-A/B primers. One entry per CDR3 protein results from TCRdb running MiXCR on the multiplex PCR reads. The sample lists several thousand distinct CDR3 sequences, about 31% seen once, with roughly 45% in the top ten. Sequencing was performed on blood. The receptor source for this set is a human donor in good health.

Of note for this clonotype: Compared with germline, one end of the junction differs, possibly owing to a read error. The CDR3 coding sequence is TGCGCCAGCAGCTTGGCCAGCTCTGGGGCCAACGTCCTGACTTTC. It translates to CASSLASSGANVLTF. The chain combines TRBV7-9 with TRBJ2-6; D remains unclear. CDR3 length: 15 amino acids. Germline V gene lookup returns CDR1 SEHNR and CDR2 FQNEAQ (reference sequence).

V usage is TRBV28 and J usage is TRBJ2-3; a possible D gene is TRBD2 (6 bases). The V gene lost 2 bases and the J gene lost 7 bases, with 16 bases spanning the gap. The CDR3 runs to 15 residues. Germline-derived CDR1 and CDR2 are MDHEN and SYDVKM. The DNA of the CDR3 is TGTGCCAGCAGTTTAGGCGGGACCCGCGCAAATACGCAGTATTTT. Its translation: CASSLGGTRANTQYF. Drawing the rest from reference TRBV28 and TRBJ2-3, the complete variable domain is DVKVTQSSRYLVKRTGEKVFLECVQDMDHENMFWYRQDPGLGLRLIYFSYDVKMKEKGDIPEGYSVSREKKERFSLILESASTNQTSMYLCASSLGGTRANTQYFGPGTRLTVL.

This clonotype showed up just a few times. The chain employs TRBV5-1 and TRBJ2-2; a weak D match, TRBD2 (6 bases). The CDR3 has 15 amino acids. CDR1 and CDR2 (germline): SGHRS, YFSETQ. V was trimmed by 0 bases and J by 4 bases, leaving 10 bases between them. The CDR3, as DNA: TGCGCCAGCAGCTTGGACGGGAGCGGCACCGGGGAGCTGTTTTTT. It translates to CASSLDGSGTGELFF.

The chain recombines TRBV7-2 with TRBJ2-5, with D unclear. CDR1 and CDR2 (germline): SGHTA, FQGNSA. The CDR3 has 15 amino acids. V was clipped by 6 bases and J by 2 bases, with 16 bases between them. Here the CDR3 reads CASRKPGRLQETQYF. The CDR3 DNA sequence: TGTGCCAGCAGAAAACCCGGACGGCTACAAGAGACCCAGTACTTC.

The J gene is TRBJ2-7, the V gene TRBV6-5; no firm D call. Trimming shortened V by 8 bases and J by 1 base, and 6 bases separated the two germline ends. The CDR3 is 11 residues long. Germline V lookup: CDR1 MNHEY, CDR2 SVGAGI. The CDR3 here is CASWASYEQYF. The CDR3 DNA is TGTGCCAGCTGGGCGTCCTACGAGCAGTACTTC.

The rearrangement uses TRBV11-2 and TRBJ2-3; D tentatively reads TRBD1 or TRBD2 (5 bases each). Germline V lookup: CDR1 SGHAT, CDR2 FQNNGV. This CDR3 spans 15 amino acids. Trimming took off 1 base at V and 2 bases at J, with 10 bases between the two ends. CDR3 region: CASSLVGADTDTQYF. The CDR3 DNA is TGTGCCAGCAGCTTAGTCGGGGCAGACACAGATACGCAGTATTTT.

This clonotype was recorded a few times. The chain couples TRBV6-5 to TRBJ1-2; D is perhaps TRBD1 (5 bases). Germline CDR1 is MNHEY and CDR2 is SVGAGI. Deletions cut 7 bases from V and 5 bases from J, with 20 bases between. The CDR3 loop spans 15 amino acids. CDR3 loop: CASTRALQGSYGYTF. The DNA of the CDR3 is TGTGCCAGCACCAGGGCCTTACAAGGGTCTTATGGCTACACCTTC.

Only a few counts were recorded for this clonotype. The V gene is TRBV5-1, the J gene TRBJ2-3, with TRBD2 matching 7 bases. Per the germline V gene, CDR1 is SGHRS and CDR2 is YFSETQ. The CDR3 loop spans 15 amino acids. Losses at the gene ends were 5 bases for V and 2 bases for J; bases not matched to a gene: 8. The CDR3 nucleotides are TGCGCCAGCAGAGGGGCTAGCGGCGTCACAGATACGCAGTATTTT. Its protein product is CASRGASGVTDTQYF.

The V gene is TRBV5-4, the J gene TRBJ2-2; D is unresolved. V was trimmed by 3 bases and J by 2 bases, leaving 11 bases between them. The CDR3 consists of 15 residues. Germline V CDR1 and CDR2: SGHNT, YYREEE (reference sequence). CDR3 loop: CASSSTETNTGELFF. CDR3 DNA sequence: TGTGCCAGCAGCTCAACCGAAACTAACACCGGGGAGCTGTTTTTT.